This T cell receptor (beta chain) emerged from a study of shared clonotypes between healthy human individuals. Naive CD8 cells lacked CD45RO and underwent positive selection for CCR7, leaving out terminally differentiated effector memory CD45RA+ cells. Germline V CDR1 and CDR2: LNHDA, SQIVND (reference sequence). Trimming left V 7 bases short and J 0 bases short, with 19 bases between. CDR3 size: 16 residues. Clones were read by immunoSEQ multiplex PCR, and TCRdb kept only the in-frame ones, dropping some. The data show more than 2 million clones, just over 90% seen once. This receptor was identified in a man aged 18 to 29 in good health. Some clones in this sample may be carry-over from other donors' samples. Sequenced: naive CD8+ T cells from PBMCs. This chain links TRBV19 with TRBJ2-7; tentatively, D is TRBD1 (5 bases). CDR3 loop: CASTGVGAGSSYEQYF. In nucleotides, the CDR3 is TGTGCCAGTACCGGCGTAGGGGCCGGATCCTCCTACGAGCAGTACTTC.